The rows below give T cell receptor beta chains drawn from one sample of a study of CD8 T cells in Susac syndrome. TCRdb re-called the immunoSEQ multiplex PCR reads with MiXCR, one entry per CDR3 protein. The sample contains some 130,000 distinct CDR3 sequences, roughly 94% of which appear only once. The sample was CD4+ T cells from PBMCs. Receptors were obtained from a human donor with multiple sclerosis. CDR3s include the opening cysteine and the closing phenylalanine or tryptophan. Each record gives: CDR3 length, V gene, CDR3 protein.

>14|TRBV18
CASSPTRANTEAFF
>14|TRBV7-8
CASSSGTGGNEQYF
>15|TRBV6-6
CASCRGDWSIYEQYF
>11|TRBV30
CASRTDYGYTF
>17|TRBV5-1
CASSRTSGYANTGELFF
>13|TRBV7-9
CASSSGGAETQYF
>16|TRBV5-4
CASSLGVAGHTDTQYF
>17|TRBV20-1
CSVSRTGSSVSNQPQHF
>11|TRBV24-1
CATSDSYGYTF
>16|TRBV4-3
CASSRPLGRVNSPLHF
>14|TRBV7-9
CASRIAGARDTQYF
>15|TRBV2
CASSTLRDSNQPQHF
>13|TRBV4-2
CASSQTSADTQYF
>15|TRBV30
CAWTPDLGSYNEQFF
>13|TRBV20-1
CSARGVAAETQYF
>13|TRBV7-2
CASSLNGPRPQHF
>16|TRBV19
CASHTQGWGNTGELFF
>15|TRBV5-1
CASSLGGGNAETQYF
>14|TRBV19
CASSRGVEDQPQHF
>13|TRBV30
CAWSVGGQETQYF
>13|TRBV5-6
CASRWMTEETQYF
>15|TRBV4-3
CASSQDLWGGGTAFF
>16|TRBV27
CASSYTRGLLGYGYTF
>14|TRBV29-1
CSVDKGGRPYEQYF
>16|TRBV18
CASSPRGTEMNTEAFF
>16|TRBV20-1
CSARELAGGSQETQYF
>13|TRBV7-2
CASSSGLEGTQYF
>18|TRBV5-1
CASSLVGTGISGANVLTF
>14|TRBV5-1
CASSPQGFTGELFF
>15|TRBV14
CASSQPGGGYNEQFF
>18|TRBV15
CATSSSRTSGRGTDTQYF
>13|TRBV7-3
CASSLSSANEQFF
>14|TRBV30
CAWSPVVNSGELFF
>11|TRBV30
CACASQETQYF
>14|TRBV7-2
CASSPGQGWQPQHF
>14|TRBV6-5
CASSRQRRTDTQYF
>14|TRBV6-2/TRBV6-3
CASSYQGVLYEQYF
>14|TRBV11-2
CASSLGDSRYEQYF
>15|TRBV4-1
CASSPTESGANVLTF
>13|TRBV3-1
CASSQGAYTEAFF
>14|TRBV30
CAWRRGGGANVLTF